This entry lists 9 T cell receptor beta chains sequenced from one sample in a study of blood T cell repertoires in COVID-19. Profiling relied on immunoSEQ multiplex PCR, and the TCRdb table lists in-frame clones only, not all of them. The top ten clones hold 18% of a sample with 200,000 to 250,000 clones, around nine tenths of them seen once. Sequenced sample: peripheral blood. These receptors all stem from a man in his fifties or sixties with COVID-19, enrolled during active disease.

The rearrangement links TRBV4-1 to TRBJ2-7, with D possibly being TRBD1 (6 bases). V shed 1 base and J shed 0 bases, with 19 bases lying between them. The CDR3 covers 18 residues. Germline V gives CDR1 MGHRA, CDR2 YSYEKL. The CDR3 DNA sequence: TGCGCCAGCAGCCAAGTAGTAACCGGGACACTCTCCTCCTACGAGCAGTACTTC. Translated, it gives CASSQVVTGTLSSYEQYF.

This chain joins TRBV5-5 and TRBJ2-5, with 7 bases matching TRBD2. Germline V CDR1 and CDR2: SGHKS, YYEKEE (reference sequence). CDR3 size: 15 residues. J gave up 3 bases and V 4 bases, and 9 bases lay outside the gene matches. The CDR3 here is CASSPRSGVKETQYF. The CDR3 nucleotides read TGTGCCAGCAGCCCGAGGAGCGGGGTAAAAGAGACCCAGTACTTC.

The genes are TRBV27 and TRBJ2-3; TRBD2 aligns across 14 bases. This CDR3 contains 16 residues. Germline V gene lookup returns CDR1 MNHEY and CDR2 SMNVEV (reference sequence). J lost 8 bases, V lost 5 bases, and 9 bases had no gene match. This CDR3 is CASSPKGTSGSSTQYF. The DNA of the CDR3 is TGTGCCAGCAGTCCTAAGGGGACTAGCGGGAGTTCTACGCAGTATTTT.

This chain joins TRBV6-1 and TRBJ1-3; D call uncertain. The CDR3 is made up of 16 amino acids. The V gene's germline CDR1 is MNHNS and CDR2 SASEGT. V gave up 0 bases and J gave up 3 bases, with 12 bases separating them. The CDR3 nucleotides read TGTGCCAGCAGTGAAGCTCACCCGGGTAGTGGAAACACCATATATTTT. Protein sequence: CASSEAHPGSGNTIYF.

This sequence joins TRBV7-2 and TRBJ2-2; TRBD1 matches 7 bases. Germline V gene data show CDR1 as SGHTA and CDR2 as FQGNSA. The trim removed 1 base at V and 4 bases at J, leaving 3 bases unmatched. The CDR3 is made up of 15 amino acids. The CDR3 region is CASSLGTGTTGELFF. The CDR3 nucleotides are TGTGCCAGCAGCTTAGGGACAGGTACCACCGGGGAGCTGTTTTTT.

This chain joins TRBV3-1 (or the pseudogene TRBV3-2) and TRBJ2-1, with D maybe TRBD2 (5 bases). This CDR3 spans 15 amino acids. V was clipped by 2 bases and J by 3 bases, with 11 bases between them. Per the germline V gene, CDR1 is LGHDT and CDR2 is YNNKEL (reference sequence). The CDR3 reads CASSQRKRSYNEQFF. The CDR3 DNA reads TGTGCCAGCAGCCAAAGGAAGCGGAGCTACAATGAGCAGTTCTTC.

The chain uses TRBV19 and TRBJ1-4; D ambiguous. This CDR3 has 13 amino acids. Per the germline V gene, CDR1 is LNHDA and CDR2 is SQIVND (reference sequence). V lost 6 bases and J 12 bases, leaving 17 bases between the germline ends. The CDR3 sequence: CASRSQSTDELFF. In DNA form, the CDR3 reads TGTGCCAGTAGATCACAGTCGACCGACGAACTGTTTTTT.

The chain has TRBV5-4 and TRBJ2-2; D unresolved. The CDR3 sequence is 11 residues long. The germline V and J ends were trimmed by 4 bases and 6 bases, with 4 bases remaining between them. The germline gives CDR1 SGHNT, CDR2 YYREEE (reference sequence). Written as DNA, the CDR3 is TGTGCCAGCAGCGCAGCCGGGGAGCTGTTTTTT. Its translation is CASSAAGELFF.

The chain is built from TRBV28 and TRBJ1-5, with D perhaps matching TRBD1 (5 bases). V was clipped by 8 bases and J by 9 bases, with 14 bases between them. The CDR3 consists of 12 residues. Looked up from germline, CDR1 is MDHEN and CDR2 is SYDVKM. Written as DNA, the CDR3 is TGTGCCAGCCAAACAGGACCTGGGCCCCAGCATTTT. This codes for CASQTGPGPQHF. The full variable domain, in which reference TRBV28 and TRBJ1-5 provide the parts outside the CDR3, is DVKVTQSSRYLVKRTGEKVFLECVQDMDHENMFWYRQDPGLGLRLIYFSYDVKMKEKGDIPEGYSVSREKKERFSLILESASTNQTSMYLCASQTGPGPQHFGDGTRLSIL.